The T cell receptor beta chain under discussion was sequenced for a study of response to subunit inactivated influenza vaccine listed by TCRdb under 2018. Some background on the complete study: The study used deep quantitative T cell receptor repertoire profiling to track responses to a trivalent subunit inactivated influenza vaccine. What the research found in general, with its limitations: The authors proposed that each seasonal influenza vaccination may bring in only a limited number of new T cells.

The library was obtained by RT-PCR. The sequencing machine was an Illumina HiSeq 2500. In TCRdb, the public reads were trimmed at Q25 with fastp and aligned with MiXCR, with productive beta chains retained. Merged by CDR3 protein, the rows form single entries marked with the most common genes and DNA. Recorded for this sample are roughly 630,000 distinct CDR3 sequences; around 15% of them occurred a single time. Approximately 7.6% of the sample is in the top ten clones. This clonotype was detected ten times or more. Its antigen is still unknown. Base quality data are lacking; no much larger clone is found one base away. Looking up the germline V gene (reference sequence) yields CDR1 LNHNV and CDR2 YYDKDF. Counted from cysteine to phenylalanine, this CDR3 has 14 amino acids. Kept here is only the CDR3 DNA, which spans 42 bases and is read in frame from base 1. From V the trimming removes 6 bases and from J it removes 4 bases, while the gene matches leave 6 bases of the junction unaccounted for.

This sequence originates from a man aged 45-60 years who received an inactivated influenza vaccine. Donor details come from another sample of the same person, matched by shared clones. Specimen: PBMCs from blood, collected 14 to 15 days before vaccination. The sequence is built from TRBV15 and TRBJ2-5; a stretch of 9 junction bases matches TRBD2. The bases are TGTGCCACCAGTGGGCGGGGGGGAGGAGAGACCCAGTACTTC. Its translation reads: CATSGRGGGETQYF. When the CDR3 is completed using the reference TRBV15 and TRBJ2-5 genes on either side, the full variable domain is DAMVIQNPRYQVTQFGKPVTLSCSQTLNHNVMYWYQQKSSQAPKLLFHYYDKDFNNEADTPDNFQSRRPNTSFCFLDIRSPGLGDTAMYLCATSGRGGGETQYFGPGTRLLVL.